These 23 T cell receptor beta chains share one sample of origin, sequenced in a study of T-cell reconstitution after alpha-beta-depleted transplantation in children. Preparation of the TCRbeta library used unique molecular identifiers. TCRdb fed the PCR reads into MiXCR, producing one record per CDR3 protein. The sample yields hundreds of thousands of distinct CDR3 sequences, 9.9% seen once. Sample: PBMCs from the stem cell graft donor, taken from the stem cell graft. These receptors were collected from a human donor who donated a stem cell graft to a child with SCID.

In its sample, this clonotype was seen a few times. V gene TRBV5-1 combines with J gene TRBJ2-3; 14 bases line up with TRBD2. The CDR3 is 18 amino acids. J lost 2 bases, V lost 4 bases, and 9 bases had no gene match. Germline CDR1 is SGHRS and CDR2 is YFSETQ. The CDR3 protein is CASSRGTSGGTYTDTQYF. CDR3 nucleotides: TGCGCCAGCAGCAGAGGGACTAGCGGGGGAACCTACACAGATACGCAGTATTTT.

This clonotype was picked up a small number of times. This sequence joins TRBV5-1 and TRBJ1-6, with a possible D match to TRBD1 (6 bases). V dropped 0 bases and J dropped 9 bases, with 13 bases sitting between them. CDR1 and CDR2 (germline): SGHRS, YFSETQ. The CDR3 consists of 15 residues. The CDR3 nucleotides read TGCGCCAGCAGCTTGGACCTAGGGGGTAGTTCACCCCTCCACTTT. This gives the protein CASSLDLGGSSPLHF.

The sample holds a few counts of this clonotype. The J gene is TRBJ1-4, the V gene TRBV7-9, with 7 bases that match TRBD1. The CDR3 has 15 amino acids. J lost 6 bases, V lost 1 base, and 5 bases had no gene match. Germline V lookup: CDR1 SEHNR, CDR2 FQNEAQ (reference sequence). The CDR3, as DNA: TGTGCCAGCAGCTTAGTCACAGGGGAGGATGAAAAACTGTTTTTT. As protein: CASSLVTGEDEKLFF.

The chain recombines TRBV20-1 with TRBJ2-7, with D unclear. Germline V gene data show CDR1 as DFQATT and CDR2 as SNEGSKA (reference sequence). There are 13 residues in the CDR3. V dropped 0 bases and J dropped 0 bases, with 6 bases sitting between them. The CDR3 here is CSARDRTSYEQYF. The DNA of the CDR3 is TGCAGTGCTAGAGATCGGACCTCCTACGAGCAGTACTTC.

A word on this clonotype: A read error is possible here, since a much larger clone lies one base away. The genes are TRBV21-1 and TRBJ2-6. TRBV21-1 is termed a pseudogene. The CDR3 loop spans 13 amino acids. The CDR3 region is CASPVSGANVLTF. The CDR3 DNA reads TGTGCCAGCCCAGTTTCTGGGGCCAACGTCCTGACTTTC.

Concerning this clonotype: Relative to the germline gene, one junction end is altered; a read error may explain this. V gene TRBV7-7 combines with J gene TRBJ2-5; TRBD1 matches 10 bases. Germline-derived CDR1 and CDR2 are SSHAT and FNYEAQ (reference sequence). The CDR3 is 15 residues long. CDR3 nucleotide sequence: TGTGCTAGCAGCTTGGGACAGGGGTTTCGGGAGACCCAGTACTTC. Translated, it gives CASSLGQGFRETQYF.

The V gene is TRBV4-1, the J gene TRBJ2-7; D is perhaps TRBD1 (5 bases). CDR3 length equals 13 residues. Germline-derived CDR1 and CDR2 are MGHRA and YSYEKL. Trimming left V 4 bases short and J 4 bases short, with 11 bases between. This CDR3 is CASSPKTEYEQYF. In nucleotides, the CDR3 is TGCGCCAGCAGCCCAAAGACAGAGTACGAGCAGTACTTC.

Only a few counts were recorded for this clonotype. The V and J genes are TRBV12-3 or TRBV12-4 and TRBJ2-7; possibly TRBD1 for D (6 bases). The V end was cut by 5 bases, the J end by 3 bases, with 14 bases between. The CDR3 spans 14 residues. DNA of the CDR3: TGTGCCAGCAGTCCCCAGGACAGCAACTACGAGCAGTACTTC. Residues: CASSPQDSNYEQYF.

This clonotype occurred a few times. The chain uses TRBV15 and TRBJ1-2, with D maybe TRBD1 (6 bases). The CDR3 has 15 residues. V gave up 1 base and J gave up 6 bases, with 15 bases separating them. Germline loops: CDR1 LNHNV, CDR2 YYDKDF (reference sequence). CDR3 nucleotides: TGTGCCACCAGCAGAGGGGGGGGCCAGGAGGATGGCTACACCTTC. Encoded protein: CATSRGGGQEDGYTF.

This clonotype was detected only a few times. This chain uses TRBV5-5 with TRBJ2-1, with D perhaps being TRBD1 or TRBD2 (5 bases each). V was trimmed by 0 bases and J by 6 bases, leaving 16 bases between them. The germline gives CDR1 SGHKS, CDR2 YYEKEE (reference sequence). The CDR3 is 16 residues long. CDR3 in DNA: TGTGCCAGCAGCTTGGAAAGGTCAGGGCGGGTCAATGAGCAGTTCTTC. This encodes CASSLERSGRVNEQFF.

The chain links TRBV6-4 to TRBJ2-5; TRBD2 aligns across 10 bases. Germline loops: CDR1 MRHNA, CDR2 SNTAGT. Germline trimming cut 2 bases from V and 2 bases from J; bases unmatched to any gene: 2. The CDR3 is 15 amino acids. The CDR3 region is CASSDQRGGQETQYF. The CDR3 nucleotides read TGTGCCAGCAGTGACCAGCGGGGGGGGCAAGAGACCCAGTACTTC.

In this sample, this clonotype turned up many times. The CDR3 here is CASSPLDRGRINEQFF. In nucleotides, the CDR3 is TGTGCCAGCAGCCCCCTAGACAGGGGGCGGATCAATGAGCAGTTCTTC. V gene TRBV3-1 combines with J gene TRBJ2-1, with 10 bases that match TRBD1. V was clipped by 4 bases and J by 6 bases; unmatched bases: 9. The CDR3 contains 16 residues. CDR1 LGHDT and CDR2 YNNKEL come from the germline V gene (reference sequence).

This clonotype turned up a few times. The chain links TRBV6-1 to TRBJ2-7; the match to TRBD1 covers 8 bases. J was trimmed by 0 bases and V by 5 bases; bases with no gene match: 3. The CDR3 covers 14 residues. CDR1 is MNHNS and CDR2 is SASEGT in the germline V gene. DNA for the CDR3: TGTGCCAGCAGTCCGGACAGGGCCTCCTACGAGCAGTACTTC. Protein: CASSPDRASYEQYF.

The table lists this clonotype with a few counts. The rearrangement uses TRBV7-3 and TRBJ2-1, with a possible D match to TRBD1 (5 bases). The germline V and J ends were trimmed by 0 bases and 9 bases, with 15 bases remaining between them. The CDR3 has 15 amino acids. Germline V CDR1 and CDR2: SGHTA, FQGTGA. This chain's CDR3 is CASSLTFGAGTEQFF. The CDR3 bases are TGTGCCAGCAGCTTAACGTTTGGGGCCGGTACTGAGCAGTTCTTC. The whole variable domain, filled in from reference TRBV7-3 and TRBJ2-1, reads GAGVSQTPSNKVTEKGKYVELRCDPISGHTALYWYRQSLGQGPEFLIYFQGTGAADDSGLPNDRFFAVRPEGSVSTLKIQRTERGDSAVYLCASSLTFGAGTEQFFGPGTRLTVL.

This clonotype was recorded at least ten times. This sequence joins TRBV20-1 and TRBJ2-5, with a weak D call TRBD2 (6 bases). The V end was cut by 4 bases, the J end by 3 bases, with 12 bases between. This CDR3 contains 13 residues. Germline values: CDR1 DFQATT, CDR2 SNEGSKA (reference sequence). The CDR3 nucleotides are TGCAGTGCTACCCTTGGAGGGGAAGAGACCCAGTACTTC. Translated: CSATLGGEETQYF.

This clonotype has a count of ten or more. Here the CDR3 reads CASQYQETYNEQFF. CDR3 DNA: TGTGCCAGTCAATATCAGGAAACCTACAATGAGCAGTTCTTC. This rearrangement joins TRBV2 to TRBJ2-1; D is unresolved. The germline gives CDR1 SNHLY, CDR2 FYNNEI. The CDR3 is 14 residues long. Trimming shortened V by 9 bases and J by 2 bases, and 14 bases separated the two germline ends.

This clonotype was observed a handful of times. The chain is built from TRBV6-5 and TRBJ2-1; perhaps TRBD1 as D (5 bases). The ends were cut back, 4 bases at V and 7 bases at J, with 8 bases in the middle. CDR1 is MNHEY, CDR2 SVGAGI, per germline. CDR3 length equals 12 residues. This CDR3 reads CASSSHRNEQFF. The DNA for the CDR3 is TGTGCCAGCAGTTCCCACAGGAATGAGCAGTTCTTC.

The chain is built from TRBV12-3 or TRBV12-4 and TRBJ2-5; TRBD1 matches at 9 bases. The ends lost 8 bases at V and 3 bases at J; junction bases unmatched: 4. The CDR3 is made up of 13 amino acids. CDR3 bases: TGTGCCAGCCGGACAGGGGTTGAAGAGACCCAGTACTTC. It encodes CASRTGVEETQYF.

This clonotype was picked up a small number of times. This sequence joins TRBV12-3 or TRBV12-4 and TRBJ2-1; 15 nucleotides match TRBD2. The CDR3 spans 18 residues. The ends lost 5 bases at V and 8 bases at J; junction bases unmatched: 13. This chain's CDR3 is CASSPWTSGGATGYEQFF. The CDR3 bases are TGTGCCAGCAGTCCATGGACTAGCGGGGGGGCAACGGGGTATGAGCAGTTCTTC.

This clonotype was seen repeatedly, ten times or more. The chain has TRBV4-1 and TRBJ1-3; weak D call: TRBD1 (5 bases). Germline CDR1 and CDR2: MGHRA and YSYEKL. CDR3 length equals 14 residues. The V end was cut by 2 bases, the J end by 3 bases, with 8 bases between. The CDR3 protein is CASSQPGRGNTIYF. For the CDR3, the DNA is TGCGCCAGCAGCCAACCGGGACGTGGAAACACCATATATTTT.

This clonotype was picked up a small number of times. V gene TRBV12-3 or TRBV12-4 combines with J gene TRBJ1-2, with TRBD1 matching over 11 bases. The ends lost 4 bases at V and 8 bases at J; junction bases unmatched: 12. The CDR3 has 16 residues. DNA for the CDR3: TGTGCCAGCAGTTCGGTGGGGGGGACAGGGGGAGTCGGCTACACCTTC. It yields the protein CASSSVGGTGGVGYTF.

Many counts were recorded for this clonotype. The chain has TRBV12-3 or TRBV12-4 and TRBJ2-7, with 7 bases fitting TRBD1. This CDR3 has 15 amino acids. Trimming at V came to 3 bases and at J to 0 bases, leaving 5 bases not matched to a gene. DNA for the CDR3: TGTGCCAGCAGTTTTGACAGGGTAAGCTCCTACGAGCAGTACTTC. Protein: CASSFDRVSSYEQYF.

The rearrangement joins TRBV3-1 to TRBJ2-1; 13 bases are a match to TRBD2. Germline lookup yields CDR1 LGHDT and CDR2 YNNKEL (reference sequence). The CDR3 runs to 17 residues. Trimming took 1 base from V and 8 from J; bases not matched to a gene: 8. The CDR3, as DNA: TGTGCCAGCAGCCAAGTAACTAGCGGGGGGGCCGTGTATGAGCAGTTCTTC. Encoded protein: CASSQVTSGGAVYEQFF.